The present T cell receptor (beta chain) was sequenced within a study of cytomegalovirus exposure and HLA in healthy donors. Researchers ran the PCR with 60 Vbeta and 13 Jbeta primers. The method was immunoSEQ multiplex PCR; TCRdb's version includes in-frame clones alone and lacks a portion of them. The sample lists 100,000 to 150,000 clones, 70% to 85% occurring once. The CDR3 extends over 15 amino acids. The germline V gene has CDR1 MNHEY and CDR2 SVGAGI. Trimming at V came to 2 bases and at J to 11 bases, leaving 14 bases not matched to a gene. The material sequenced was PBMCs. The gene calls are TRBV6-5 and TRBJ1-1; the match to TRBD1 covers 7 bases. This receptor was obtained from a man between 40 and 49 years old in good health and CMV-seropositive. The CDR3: CASSYDTGPGRGAFF. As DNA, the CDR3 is TGTGCCAGCAGTTACGACACCGGCCCCGGCAGGGGGGCTTTCTTT.